This TCR beta chain was identified in a study of CD8+CD57+ T cells in acquired aplastic anemia. Whole-study context: Sorted CD4+ plus CD8+ cells gave DNA averaging approximately 3.2 ug.

Study conclusions and caveats: Statistical testing detected no significant gap in CD8+ Simpson's diversity between patients and controls. Patients and controls shared under 35 CD8+ CDR3 sequences, which appeared highly expressed in patients and within their immunodominant clones.

V gave up 0 bases and J gave up 3 bases; unmatched junction bases: 2. CDR1 and CDR2 (germline): SGHRS, YFSETQ. The CDR3 extends over 14 amino acids. This clonotype was seen ten or more times. Its antigen is currently unknown. Profiling of TCR beta VDJ combinations and CDR3 sequences used genomic DNA as template. MiXCR, run by TCRdb on the reads, gives a single entry per CDR3 protein. The data hold around 180,000 distinct CDR3 sequences, with over 60% observed a single time. The source material was sorted CD4+, CD8+, or CD8+CD57+ T cells (not recorded which) from PBMCs. The genes are TRBV5-1 and TRBJ1-1; 7 bases line up with TRBD1. The origin of this receptor is a human donor with severe aplastic anemia or a healthy control (not recorded which). DNA for the CDR3: TGCGCCAGCAGCTTGGAAGGGGGCTACACTGAAGCTTTCTTT. It yields the protein CASSLEGGYTEAFF.